This TCR beta chain was sequenced in a study of spatial heterogeneity in lung cancer. Study at large: Raw-read counts averaged over ten per unique TCR and UMI combination.

This CDR3 spans 16 amino acids. The V segment lost 5 bases and the J segment 5 bases; nucleotides outside the gene matches: 7. Germline V CDR1 and CDR2: SEHNR, FQNEAQ (reference sequence). TCRdb redid the calling of the 5' RACE reads with MiXCR, one entry per CDR3 protein. The sample has roughly 15,000 distinct CDR3 sequences; roughly 19% are singletons. Time point defined: blood at routine non-recurrence follow-up after resection. Sequencing covered unsorted whole RNA taken from tumor, nontumor lung or frozen PBMC. Overall study results and limits: Ubiquitous, expanded tumor-derived TCRs were more frequently observed in blood at resection than at follow-up.

This clonotype was recorded at least ten times. Its antigen remains unidentified. V is TRBV7-9 and J is TRBJ2-1; 12 bases match TRBD2. The source was PBMCs, collected at follow-up. The receptor comes from a male donor with early-stage non-small cell lung cancer. The CDR3 bases are TGTGCCAGCAGCCTTCGACTAGCGGGGGCGAACAATGAGCAGTTCTTC. Translation gives CASSLRLAGANNEQFF.